These 8 T cell receptor beta chains share one sample of origin, sequenced in a study of T cell responses to AZD1222 COVID-19 vaccine. Libraries were prepared by immunoSEQ multiplex PCR; TCRdb keeps only in-frame clonotypes and omits some of them. The profile covers 140,000 to 150,000 clones, with approximately 85% appearing a single time and roughly 5.2% taken by the ten largest. Here the sequenced sample was peripheral blood, taken 28 days after the second dose of the MenACWY control vaccine. The receptors stem from an adult who received the MenACWY meningococcal vaccine as a control.

The rearrangement links TRBV7-2 to TRBJ2-5, with 7 bases identical to TRBD2. The CDR3 consists of 14 residues. V was clipped by 4 bases and J by 7 bases; unmatched bases: 9. Germline V gene sequence: CDR1 SGHTA, CDR2 FQGNSA. The CDR3 protein is CASSSDSGGGTQYF. The CDR3 region has the DNA TGTGCCAGCAGCTCCGACTCAGGCGGGGGGACCCAGTACTTC.

The chain recombines TRBV6-5 with TRBJ1-2; no reliable D call. The CDR3 spans 13 residues. Deletions cut 4 bases from V and 4 bases from J, with 10 bases between. CDR1 and CDR2 (germline): MNHEY, SVGAGI. The CDR3 coding sequence is TGTGCCAGCAGTTTTCGGGGTGGCTATGGCTACACCTTC. Amino acids: CASSFRGGYGYTF.

J is TRBJ2-1 and V is TRBV7-3; the match to TRBD2 covers 10 bases. The CDR3 has 17 amino acids. J lost 10 bases, V lost 5 bases, and 17 bases had no gene match. In germline, CDR1 is SGHTA, CDR2 FQGTGA. CDR3 coding DNA: TGTGCCAGCAGCCTATCCCCTGGGCTAGCGGGGGAAGGGGAGCAGTTCTTC. Protein product: CASSLSPGLAGEGEQFF.

The rearrangement joins TRBV4-3 to TRBJ1-1; tentatively, D is TRBD1 (5 bases). V lost 3 bases to trimming and J lost 5 bases, with 13 bases between them. This CDR3 has 14 amino acids. Germline CDR1 LGHNA, CDR2 YSLEER. CDR3 region: CASSQGTIRTEAFF. CDR3 bases: TGCGCCAGCAGCCAGGGGACTATCAGGACTGAAGCTTTCTTT.

The rearrangement links TRBV27 to TRBJ1-2, with 7 bases lining up with TRBD1. There are 13 residues in the CDR3. Germline lookup yields CDR1 MNHEY and CDR2 SMNVEV (reference sequence). Trimming took 6 bases from V and 8 from J; bases not matched to a gene: 9. In DNA form, the CDR3 reads TGTGCCAGCAGCCTCAACAGGGGAAACGGCTACACCTTC. It translates to CASSLNRGNGYTF.

Turning to this clone: One end of the junction is discordant with germline, which a read error may explain. The chain carries TRBV7-7 and TRBJ1-4, with D uncertain. Germline CDR1 reads SSHAT; CDR2 reads FNYEAQ (reference sequence). This CDR3 has 15 residues. The CDR3 region is CASSFSTSANEKLFF. CDR3 nucleotides: TGTGCTAGCAGCTTCAGTACGTCGGCTAATGAAAAACTGTTTTTT.

V usage is TRBV3-1 (or the pseudogene TRBV3-2) and J usage is TRBJ1-5, with a possible D match to TRBD1 (6 bases). The V end was cut by 3 bases, the J end by 0 bases, with 12 bases between. There are 16 residues in the CDR3. Germline CDR1 LGHDT, CDR2 YNNKEL (reference sequence). CDR3 DNA sequence: TGTGCCAGCAGCCACGGGGGGGCTCATAGCAATCAGCCCCAGCATTTT. Amino acid sequence: CASSHGGAHSNQPQHF.

J is TRBJ1-4 and V is TRBV30; the match to TRBD1 covers 7 bases. This CDR3 contains 13 residues. The V and J ends lost 0 bases and 8 bases, in that order; junction bases with no gene match: 3. Germline V gene data show CDR1 as GTSNPN and CDR2 as SVGIG (reference sequence). The CDR3 DNA is TGTGCCTGGAGTGTACAGGGGCTCGAAAAACTGTTTTTT. This sequence encodes CAWSVQGLEKLFF.